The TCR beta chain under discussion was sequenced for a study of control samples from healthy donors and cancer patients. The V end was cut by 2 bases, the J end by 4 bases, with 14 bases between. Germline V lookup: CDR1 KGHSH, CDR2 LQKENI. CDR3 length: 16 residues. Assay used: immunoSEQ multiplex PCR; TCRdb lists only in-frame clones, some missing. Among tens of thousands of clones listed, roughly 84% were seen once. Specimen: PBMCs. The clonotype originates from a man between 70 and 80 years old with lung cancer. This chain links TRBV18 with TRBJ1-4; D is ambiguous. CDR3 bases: TGTGCCAGCTCACCAGCCTCCCGGAGGGTTAATGAAAAACTGTTTTTT. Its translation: CASSPASRRVNEKLFF. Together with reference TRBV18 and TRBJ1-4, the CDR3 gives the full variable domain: NAGVMQNPRHLVRRRGQEARLRCSPMKGHSHVYWYRQLPEEGLKFMVYLQKENIIDESGMPKERFSAEFPKEGPSILRIQQVVRGDSAAYFCASSPASRRVNEKLFFGSGTQLSVL.